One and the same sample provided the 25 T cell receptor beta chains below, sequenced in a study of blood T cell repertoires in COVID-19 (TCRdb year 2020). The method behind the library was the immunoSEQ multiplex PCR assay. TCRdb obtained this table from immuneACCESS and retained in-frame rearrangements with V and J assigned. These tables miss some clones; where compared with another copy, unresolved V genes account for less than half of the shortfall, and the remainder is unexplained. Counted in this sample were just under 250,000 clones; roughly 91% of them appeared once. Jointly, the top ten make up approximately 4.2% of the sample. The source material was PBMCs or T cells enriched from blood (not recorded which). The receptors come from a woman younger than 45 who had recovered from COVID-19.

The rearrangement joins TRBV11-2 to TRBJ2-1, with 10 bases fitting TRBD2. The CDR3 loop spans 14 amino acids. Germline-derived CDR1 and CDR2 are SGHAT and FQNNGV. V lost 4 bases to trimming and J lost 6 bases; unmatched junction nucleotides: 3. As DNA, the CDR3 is TGTGCCAGCAGCTCCGGGACTAGCGTCAATGAGCAGTTCTTC. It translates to CASSSGTSVNEQFF.

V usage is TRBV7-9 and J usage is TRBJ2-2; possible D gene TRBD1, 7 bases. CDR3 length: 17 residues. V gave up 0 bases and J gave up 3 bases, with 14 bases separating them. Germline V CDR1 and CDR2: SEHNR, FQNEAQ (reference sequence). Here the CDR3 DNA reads TGTGCCAGCAGCTTAGCGTACGGCAGGGGGGACACCGGGGAGCTGTTTTTT. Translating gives CASSLAYGRGDTGELFF.

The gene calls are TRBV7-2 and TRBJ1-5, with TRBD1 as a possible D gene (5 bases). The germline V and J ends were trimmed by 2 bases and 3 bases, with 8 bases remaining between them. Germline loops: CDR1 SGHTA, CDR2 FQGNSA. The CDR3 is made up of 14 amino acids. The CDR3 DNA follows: TGTGCCAGCAGCTTAAAGGGGCCCAATCAGCCCCAGCATTTT. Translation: CASSLKGPNQPQHF.

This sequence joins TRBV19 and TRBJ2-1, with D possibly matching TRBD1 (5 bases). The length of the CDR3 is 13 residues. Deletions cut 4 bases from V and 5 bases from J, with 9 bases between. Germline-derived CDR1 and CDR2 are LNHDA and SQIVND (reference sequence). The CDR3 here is CASSRGPNNEQFF. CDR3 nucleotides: TGTGCCAGTAGTAGGGGCCCAAACAATGAGCAGTTCTTC.

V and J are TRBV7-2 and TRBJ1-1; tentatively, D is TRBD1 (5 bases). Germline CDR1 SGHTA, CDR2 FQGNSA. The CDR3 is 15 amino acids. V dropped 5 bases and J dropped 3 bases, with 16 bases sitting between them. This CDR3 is CASSPGGGYYTEAFF. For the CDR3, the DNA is TGTGCCAGCAGCCCTGGGGGGGGGTATTACACTGAAGCTTTCTTT.

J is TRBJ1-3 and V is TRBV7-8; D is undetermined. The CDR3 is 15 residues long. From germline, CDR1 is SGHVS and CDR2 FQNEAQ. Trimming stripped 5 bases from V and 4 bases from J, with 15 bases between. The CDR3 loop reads CASSRVRELGNTIYF. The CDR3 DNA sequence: TGTGCCAGCAGCCGAGTTCGAGAACTGGGAAACACCATATATTTT.

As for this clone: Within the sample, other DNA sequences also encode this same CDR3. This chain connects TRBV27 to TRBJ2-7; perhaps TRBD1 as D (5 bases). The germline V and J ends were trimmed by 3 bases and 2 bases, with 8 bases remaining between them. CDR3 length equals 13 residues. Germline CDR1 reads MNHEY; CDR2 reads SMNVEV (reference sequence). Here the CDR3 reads CASSLGRTYEQYF. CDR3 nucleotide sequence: TGTGCCAGCAGTTTGGGGCGGACCTACGAGCAGTACTTC.

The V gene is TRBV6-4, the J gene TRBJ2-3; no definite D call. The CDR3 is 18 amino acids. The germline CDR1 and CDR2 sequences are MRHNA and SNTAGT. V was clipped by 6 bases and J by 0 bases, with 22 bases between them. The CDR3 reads CASRIPISPTTSTDTQYF. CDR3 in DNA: TGTGCCAGCAGGATACCTATCAGCCCAACTACTAGCACAGATACGCAGTATTTT.

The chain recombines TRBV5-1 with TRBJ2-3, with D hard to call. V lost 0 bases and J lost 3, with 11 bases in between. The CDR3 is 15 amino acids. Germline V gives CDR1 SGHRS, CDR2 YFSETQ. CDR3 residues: CASSLATDATDTQYF. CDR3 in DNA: TGCGCCAGCAGCTTGGCCACTGATGCAACAGATACGCAGTATTTT.

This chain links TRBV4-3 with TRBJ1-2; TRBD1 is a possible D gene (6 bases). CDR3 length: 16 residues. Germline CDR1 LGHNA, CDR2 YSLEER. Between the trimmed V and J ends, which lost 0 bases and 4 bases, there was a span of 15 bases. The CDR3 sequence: CASSQDKRQVPYGYTF. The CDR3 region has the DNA TGCGCCAGCAGCCAAGATAAGAGACAGGTGCCCTATGGCTACACCTTC.

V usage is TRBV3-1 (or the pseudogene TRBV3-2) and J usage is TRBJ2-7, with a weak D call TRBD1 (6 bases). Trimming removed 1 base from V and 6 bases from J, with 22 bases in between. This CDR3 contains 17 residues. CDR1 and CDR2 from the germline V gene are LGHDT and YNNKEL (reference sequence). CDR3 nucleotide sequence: TGTGCCAGCAGCCAAGTGTTGGGACCCCGGCGAGGGGGCGAGCAGTACTTC. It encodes CASSQVLGPRRGGEQYF.

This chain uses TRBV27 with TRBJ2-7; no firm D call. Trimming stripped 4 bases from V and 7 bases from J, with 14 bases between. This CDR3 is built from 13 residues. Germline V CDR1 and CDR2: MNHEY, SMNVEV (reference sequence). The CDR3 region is CASSSPSLEEQYF. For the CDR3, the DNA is TGTGCCAGCAGTTCCCCCTCACTTGAGGAGCAGTACTTC.

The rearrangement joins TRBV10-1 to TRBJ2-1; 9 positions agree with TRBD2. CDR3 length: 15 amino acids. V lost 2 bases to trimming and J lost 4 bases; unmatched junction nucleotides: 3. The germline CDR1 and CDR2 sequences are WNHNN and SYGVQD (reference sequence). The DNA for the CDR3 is TGCGCCAGCAGTGAGCGGAGCGGGAGGTACAATGAGCAGTTCTTC. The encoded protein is CASSERSGRYNEQFF.

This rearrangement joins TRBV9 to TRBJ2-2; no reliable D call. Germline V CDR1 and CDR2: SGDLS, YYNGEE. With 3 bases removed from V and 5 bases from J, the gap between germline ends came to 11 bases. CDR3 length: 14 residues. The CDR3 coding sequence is TGTGCCAGCAGCGATGACACCTGGACCGGGGAGCTGTTTTTT. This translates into CASSDDTWTGELFF.

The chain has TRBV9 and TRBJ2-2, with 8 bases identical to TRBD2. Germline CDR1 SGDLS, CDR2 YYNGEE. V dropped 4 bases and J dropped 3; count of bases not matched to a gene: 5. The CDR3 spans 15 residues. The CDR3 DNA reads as TGTGCCAGCAGCACAATAGCGGGATACACCGGGGAGCTGTTTTTT. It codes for CASSTIAGYTGELFF.

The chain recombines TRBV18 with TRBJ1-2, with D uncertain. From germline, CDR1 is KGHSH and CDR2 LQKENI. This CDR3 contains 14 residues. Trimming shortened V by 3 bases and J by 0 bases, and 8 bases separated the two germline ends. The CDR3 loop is CASSPYETNYGYTF. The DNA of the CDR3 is TGTGCCAGCTCACCTTATGAGACTAACTATGGCTACACCTTC.

The CDR3 bases are TGCGCCAGCAGGCGATGGGGACAGCAGGATTATGGCTACACCTTC. Translation: CASRRWGQQDYGYTF. The genes are TRBV5-1 and TRBJ1-2; 7 positions agree with TRBD1. J was trimmed by 5 bases and V by 5 bases; bases with no gene match: 12. Looked up from germline, CDR1 is SGHRS and CDR2 is YFSETQ. The CDR3 has 15 residues.

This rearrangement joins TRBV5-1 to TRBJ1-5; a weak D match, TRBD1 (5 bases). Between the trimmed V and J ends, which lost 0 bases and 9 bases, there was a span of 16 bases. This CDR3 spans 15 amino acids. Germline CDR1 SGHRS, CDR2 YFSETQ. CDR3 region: CASSLDPGGDRPQHF. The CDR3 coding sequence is TGCGCCAGCAGCTTGGACCCGGGAGGGGATAGGCCCCAGCATTTT.

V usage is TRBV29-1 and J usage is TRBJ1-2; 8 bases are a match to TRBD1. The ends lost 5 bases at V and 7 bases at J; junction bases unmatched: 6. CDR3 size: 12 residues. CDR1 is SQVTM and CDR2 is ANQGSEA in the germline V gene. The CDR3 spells CSVRTGSGGYTF. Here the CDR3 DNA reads TGCAGCGTTAGGACAGGGAGCGGTGGCTACACCTTC.

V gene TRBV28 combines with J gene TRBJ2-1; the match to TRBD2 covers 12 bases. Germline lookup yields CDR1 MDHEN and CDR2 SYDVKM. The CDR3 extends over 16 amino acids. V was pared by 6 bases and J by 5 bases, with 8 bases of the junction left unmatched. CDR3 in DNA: TGTGCCAGCAGGAAATCTAGCGGGAGGGGACACAATGAGCAGTTCTTC. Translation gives CASRKSSGRGHNEQFF.

The CDR3 DNA sequence: TGTGCCTGGATGGTAGGACAGGGAAAAGCTTTCTTT. It translates to CAWMVGQGKAFF. The J gene is TRBJ1-1, the V gene TRBV30; 8 nucleotides align to TRBD1. CDR1 and CDR2 (germline): GTSNPN, SVGIG (reference sequence). The CDR3 sequence is 12 residues long. After removal of 4 bases from V and 9 bases from J, the junction contained 7 bases not matched to a gene.

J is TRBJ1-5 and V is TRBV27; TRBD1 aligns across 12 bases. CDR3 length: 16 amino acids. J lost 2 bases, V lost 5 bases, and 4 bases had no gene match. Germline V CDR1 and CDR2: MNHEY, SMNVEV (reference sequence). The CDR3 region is CASSTGTGGGNQPQHF. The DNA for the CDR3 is TGTGCCAGCAGTACCGGGACAGGGGGCGGCAATCAGCCCCAGCATTTT.

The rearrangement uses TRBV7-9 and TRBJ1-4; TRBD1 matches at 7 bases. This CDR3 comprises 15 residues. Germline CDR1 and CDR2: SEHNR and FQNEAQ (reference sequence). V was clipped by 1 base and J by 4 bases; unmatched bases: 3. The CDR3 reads CASSLVRDSNEKLFF. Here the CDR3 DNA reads TGTGCCAGCAGCTTAGTCCGGGACAGTAATGAAAAACTGTTTTTT.

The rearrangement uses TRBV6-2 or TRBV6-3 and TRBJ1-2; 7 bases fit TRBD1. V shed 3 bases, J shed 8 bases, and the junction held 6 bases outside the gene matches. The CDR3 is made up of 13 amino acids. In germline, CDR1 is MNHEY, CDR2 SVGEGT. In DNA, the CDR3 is TGTGCCAGCAGTTATTCCGGGACAGTGGGCTACACCTTC. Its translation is CASSYSGTVGYTF.

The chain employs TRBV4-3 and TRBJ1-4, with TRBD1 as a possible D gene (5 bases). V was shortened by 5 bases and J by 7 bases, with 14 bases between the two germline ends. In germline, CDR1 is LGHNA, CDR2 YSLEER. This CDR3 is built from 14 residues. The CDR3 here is CASSTGQAGEKLFF. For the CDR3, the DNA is TGCGCCAGCAGCACAGGCCAGGCAGGTGAAAAACTGTTTTTT.